This record covers a single TCR beta chain. Trimming took off 4 bases at V and 2 bases at J, with 9 bases between the two ends. Looked up from germline, CDR1 is SGHRS and CDR2 is YFSETQ. This CDR3 comprises 13 residues. The data are from a study of identical twins. A universal primer site was incorporated via template switching, and the cDNA contained unique molecular identifiers. TCRdb re-called the 5' RACE reads through MiXCR, storing one row per CDR3 protein. The profile covers a few hundred thousand distinct CDR3 sequences, with around 18% appearing a single time and 12% taken by the ten largest. This clonotype originated in a middle-aged man in good health. This chain connects TRBV5-1 to TRBJ1-1; unclear D gene. Source material: naive T cells sorted from blood. The DNA of the CDR3 is TGCGCCAGCAGCGTGGGATCTAACACTGAAGCTTTCTTT. It codes for CASSVGSNTEAFF.